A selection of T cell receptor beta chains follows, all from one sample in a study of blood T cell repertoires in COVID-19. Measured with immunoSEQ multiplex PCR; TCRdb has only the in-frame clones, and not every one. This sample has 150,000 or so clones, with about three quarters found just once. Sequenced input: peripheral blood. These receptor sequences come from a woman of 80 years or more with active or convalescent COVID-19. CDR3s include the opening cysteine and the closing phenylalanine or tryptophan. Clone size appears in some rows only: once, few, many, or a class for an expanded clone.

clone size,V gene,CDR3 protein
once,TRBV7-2,CASSSGFIGDEQFF
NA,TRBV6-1,CASSEAQGAVYGYTF
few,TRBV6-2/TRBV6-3,CASSYLRGHNQPQHF
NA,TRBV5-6,CASSPRRGSYGYTF
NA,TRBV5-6,CASSTFAGLRTDTQYF
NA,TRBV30,CAWSVQVSYYGYTF
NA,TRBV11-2,CASSLAQNTEAFF
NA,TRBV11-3,CASSLVGVSDTQYF
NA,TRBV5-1,CASRRYSKSSYEQYF
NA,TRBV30,CAWSGGSGNTIYF
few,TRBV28,CASKPGHTNYGYTF
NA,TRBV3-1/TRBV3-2,CASSQSSGGYEQYF
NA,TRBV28,CASSLTLGEAFF
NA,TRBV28,CASSSGGYEQYF
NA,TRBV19,CASKEAGPHYGYTF
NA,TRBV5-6,CASSLHKGGTGEAGELFF
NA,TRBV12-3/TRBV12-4,CASRQDRGYGYTF
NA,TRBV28,CASSLEALWDTEAFF
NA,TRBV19,CASSLGQMNTEAFF
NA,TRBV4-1,CASSTTGGQGYEQYF
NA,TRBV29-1,CSAKRNRGYETQYF